This T cell receptor beta chain was identified during a study of response to subunit inactivated influenza vaccine. On this clonotype itself: What it binds is unknown.

Study-level findings and limits: Authors suggested each seasonal influenza vaccination recruits few new T cells.

TCRdb independently ran MiXCR on the RT-PCR reads; one entry per CDR3 protein. The repertoire has under 950,000 distinct CDR3 sequences, about 20% of them found once; the top ten carry roughly 10%. Trimming took 4 bases from V and 4 from J; bases not matched to a gene: 14. CDR1 and CDR2 (germline): SGDLS, YYNGEE. The CDR3 loop spans 17 amino acids. The chain recombines TRBV9 with TRBJ2-5; TRBD2 agrees at 9 bases. The material sequenced was PBMCs from blood, taken less than 6 days after vaccination. This receptor was taken from a man aged 45 to 65 who received an inactivated influenza vaccine. CDR3 sequence reads: CASSSSPPGLATETQYF. The CDR3 DNA follows: TGTGCCAGCAGCAGTAGTCCGCCGGGACTAGCTACAGAGACCCAGTACTTC.